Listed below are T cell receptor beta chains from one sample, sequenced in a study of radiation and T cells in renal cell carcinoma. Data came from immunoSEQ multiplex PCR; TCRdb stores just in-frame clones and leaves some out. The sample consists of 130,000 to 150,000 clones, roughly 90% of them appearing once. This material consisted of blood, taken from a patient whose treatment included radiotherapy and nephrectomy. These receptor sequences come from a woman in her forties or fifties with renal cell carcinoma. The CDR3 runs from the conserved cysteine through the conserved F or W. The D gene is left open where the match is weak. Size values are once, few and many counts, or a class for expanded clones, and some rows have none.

CDR3 DNA: TGTACGATCGGTACGGGGGACGAGCAGTACTTC
CDR3 protein: CTIGTGDEQYF
D gene: .
J gene: TRBJ2-7
clone size: .
V gene: TRBV10-3

CDR3 DNA: TGTGCCAGTAGCCGGAGCGGAGGCAATCAGCCCCAGCATTTT
CDR3 protein: CASSRSGGNQPQHF
D gene: .
J gene: TRBJ1-5
clone size: few
V gene: TRBV19

CDR3 DNA: TGTGCCAGCGGGGGACAACAGGTGATCTCCTTTAGCAATCAGCCCCAGCATTTT
CDR3 protein: CASGGQQVISFSNQPQHF
D gene: .
J gene: TRBJ1-5
clone size: .
V gene: TRBV2

CDR3 DNA: TGTGCCAGCAGCGTAGACGTGGGGGCAGAGGAAAAACTGTTTTTT
CDR3 protein: CASSVDVGAEEKLFF
D gene: .
J gene: TRBJ1-4
clone size: .
V gene: TRBV9

CDR3 DNA: TGTGCCAGCAGCTATTTAGCGGGTCCGTTGGAAACCTACGAGCAGTACTTC
CDR3 protein: CASSYLAGPLETYEQYF
D gene: TRBD2
J gene: TRBJ2-7
clone size: .
V gene: TRBV7-2

CDR3 DNA: TGCGCCAGCAGCTTAGAGGGAGAGACTTACGAGCAGTACTTC
CDR3 protein: CASSLEGETYEQYF
D gene: .
J gene: TRBJ2-7
clone size: .
V gene: TRBV5-1

CDR3 DNA: TGTGCCAGCAGCTTGGAGGCATATAGCTCGGGCAATGAGCAGTTCTTC
CDR3 protein: CASSLEAYSSGNEQFF
D gene: .
J gene: TRBJ2-1
clone size: .
V gene: TRBV5-4

CDR3 DNA: TGTGCCACCAGCAGAGTGGAAAGAAACAATGAGCAGTTCTTC
CDR3 protein: CATSRVERNNEQFF
D gene: .
J gene: TRBJ2-1
clone size: .
V gene: TRBV15

CDR3 DNA: TGTGCCAGCAGCGTAGCGGGACCACCCCTCCACTTT
CDR3 protein: CASSVAGPPLHF
D gene: .
J gene: TRBJ1-6
clone size: .
V gene: TRBV9

CDR3 DNA: TGCGCCAGCAGCCTGGGGGGTACCCTTTTCGAGACCCAGTACTTC
CDR3 protein: CASSLGGTLFETQYF
D gene: .
J gene: TRBJ2-5
clone size: once
V gene: TRBV5-1

CDR3 DNA: TGTGCCAGCAGTAATAGGGGGCAGAGAGGCTACACCTTC
CDR3 protein: CASSNRGQRGYTF
D gene: TRBD1
J gene: TRBJ1-2
clone size: .
V gene: TRBV6-5

CDR3 DNA: TGTGCCAGTAGCAGTAGACAGGGGGCGAATAATAATTCACCCCTCCACTTT
CDR3 protein: CASSSRQGANNNSPLHF
D gene: TRBD1
J gene: TRBJ1-6
clone size: once
V gene: TRBV19

CDR3 DNA: TGTGCCAGCAGCAATCTAGCGGGGGCGCAAGAGACCCAGTACTTC
CDR3 protein: CASSNLAGAQETQYF
D gene: TRBD2
J gene: TRBJ2-5
clone size: few
V gene: TRBV2

CDR3 DNA: TGTGCCAGCAGGAACCAGGCTTATAGCAATCAGCCCCAGCATTTT
CDR3 protein: CASRNQAYSNQPQHF
D gene: .
J gene: TRBJ1-5
clone size: .
V gene: TRBV6-1

CDR3 DNA: TGTGCCAGCAGCTTAAATCTTCCGGGGACAGACCTATCCTACGAGCAGTACTTC
CDR3 protein: CASSLNLPGTDLSYEQYF
D gene: TRBD1
J gene: TRBJ2-7
clone size: .
V gene: TRBV11-2

CDR3 DNA: TGTGCCAGAAGCCTACGGGTAGCGACCCAAGAGACCCAGTACTTC
CDR3 protein: CARSLRVATQETQYF
D gene: .
J gene: TRBJ2-5
clone size: .
V gene: TRBV5-3

CDR3 DNA: TGTGCCAGCAGCTTTTTCCAGGCTGGGGAAAAACTGTTTTTT
CDR3 protein: CASSFFQAGEKLFF
D gene: .
J gene: TRBJ1-4
clone size: .
V gene: TRBV7-9

CDR3 DNA: TGCGCCAGCAGCTTGGTAGGGGATGATAGCTACAATGAGCAGTTCTTC
CDR3 protein: CASSLVGDDSYNEQFF
D gene: .
J gene: TRBJ2-1
clone size: .
V gene: TRBV5-1

CDR3 DNA: TGTGCCAGCAGCTTACCAGGAGGTGAGCAGTTCTTC
CDR3 protein: CASSLPGGEQFF
D gene: .
J gene: TRBJ2-1
clone size: .
V gene: TRBV7-9

CDR3 DNA: TGCGCCAGCAGCCTGGCACCGGGACAGGATAACACTGAAGCTTTCTTT
CDR3 protein: CASSLAPGQDNTEAFF
D gene: TRBD1
J gene: TRBJ1-1
clone size: .
V gene: TRBV4-1

CDR3 DNA: TGTGCCAGCAGTCCGCGGTTGCAGGGGGCTGTAGAGACCCAGTACTTC
CDR3 protein: CASSPRLQGAVETQYF
D gene: TRBD1
J gene: TRBJ2-5
clone size: .
V gene: TRBV5-4

CDR3 DNA: TGTGCCAGCAGCTTCAGCAGGTGGAACACTGAAGCTTTCTTT
CDR3 protein: CASSFSRWNTEAFF
D gene: .
J gene: TRBJ1-1
clone size: .
V gene: TRBV7-2

CDR3 DNA: TGTGCCAGCAGCCCGCGGACAGGGGGCGACGAGCAGTACTTC
CDR3 protein: CASSPRTGGDEQYF
D gene: TRBD1
J gene: TRBJ2-7
clone size: .
V gene: TRBV9

CDR3 DNA: TGTGCCAGCAGCGTTTTATCCGGGACAGGAGAGACCCAGTACTTC
CDR3 protein: CASSVLSGTGETQYF
D gene: TRBD1
J gene: TRBJ2-5
clone size: .
V gene: TRBV7-2

CDR3 DNA: TGTGCCAGCAGCAAAGATGTTCCCGCTCCGCTCTATAATTCACCCCTCCACTTT
CDR3 protein: CASSKDVPAPLYNSPLHF
D gene: .
J gene: TRBJ1-6
clone size: .
V gene: TRBV21-1

CDR3 DNA: TGTGCCAGCCTGACAGGGGAGGAAAGAAAGCAGTACTTC
CDR3 protein: CASLTGEERKQYF
D gene: TRBD1
J gene: TRBJ2-7
clone size: .
V gene: TRBV28

CDR3 DNA: TGTGCCAGCAGCTTACGTGATAGCAATCAGCCCCAGCATTTT
CDR3 protein: CASSLRDSNQPQHF
D gene: .
J gene: TRBJ1-5
clone size: .
V gene: TRBV7-8

CDR3 DNA: TGCGCCAGCAGCTCTACTAGCGGGGGGGCCGCCCATGAGCAGTTCTTC
CDR3 protein: CASSSTSGGAAHEQFF
D gene: TRBD2
J gene: TRBJ2-1
clone size: .
V gene: TRBV5-1

CDR3 DNA: TGCGCCAGCAGCTCCGCCCTCCTTGGACAGGGGTCCTACGAGCAGTACTTC
CDR3 protein: CASSSALLGQGSYEQYF
D gene: TRBD1
J gene: TRBJ2-7
clone size: .
V gene: TRBV5-1

CDR3 DNA: TGCAGCGTTGACCCGCTTGCTAGCGGGGGTCCAGATACGCAGTATTTT
CDR3 protein: CSVDPLASGGPDTQYF
D gene: TRBD2
J gene: TRBJ2-3
clone size: .
V gene: TRBV29-1

CDR3 DNA: TGTGCCAGCAGCCCCTCCAGGGGAGAGGCAGATACGCAGTATTTT
CDR3 protein: CASSPSRGEADTQYF
D gene: .
J gene: TRBJ2-3
clone size: .
V gene: TRBV7-2

CDR3 DNA: TGTGCCAGCAGTGGCTTCTCTGGAAACACCATATATTTT
CDR3 protein: CASSGFSGNTIYF
D gene: .
J gene: TRBJ1-3
clone size: few
V gene: TRBV6-5

CDR3 DNA: TGTGCCAGCAGCATACAGCCCGGGAGCAATCAGCCCCAGCATTTT
CDR3 protein: CASSIQPGSNQPQHF
D gene: .
J gene: TRBJ1-5
clone size: once
V gene: TRBV7-2

CDR3 DNA: TGTGCCAGCAGCTTAACCCTGACAGGGGTCGACGAGCAGTACTTC
CDR3 protein: CASSLTLTGVDEQYF
D gene: TRBD1
J gene: TRBJ2-7
clone size: .
V gene: TRBV7-7

CDR3 DNA: TGCGCCAGCAGCTGGGAACCGGGACAGGACGGCGAGCAGTACTTC
CDR3 protein: CASSWEPGQDGEQYF
D gene: TRBD1
J gene: TRBJ2-7
clone size: .
V gene: TRBV5-1

CDR3 DNA: TGTGCCAGCAGTAGTTCTGGGGGCTACGAGCAGTACTTC
CDR3 protein: CASSSSGGYEQYF
D gene: .
J gene: TRBJ2-7
clone size: .
V gene: TRBV28

CDR3 DNA: TGCGCCAGCAGCCAAGATAATAGAGAGCCCCAGCATTTT
CDR3 protein: CASSQDNREPQHF
D gene: .
J gene: TRBJ1-5
clone size: .
V gene: TRBV4-1